The 5 T cell receptor beta chains given below trace back to one sample, sequenced in a study of blood T cell repertoires in COVID-19. The data were produced by immunoSEQ multiplex PCR, yet TCRdb's version contains in-frame clones alone and is incomplete. There are tens of thousands of clones in the sample; nearly 85% occur only once, and 16% lies in the top ten. Material for sequencing was peripheral blood. These receptors were collected from a man aged 35-49 years with acute or convalescent COVID-19.

The chain joins TRBV6-6 to TRBJ1-1; D is unclear. The CDR3 runs to 15 residues. Germline assignment: CDR1 MNHNY and CDR2 SVGAGI (reference sequence). With 7 bases removed from V and 1 base from J, the gap between germline ends came to 16 bases. This chain's CDR3 is CASKPRGQRNTEAFF. The CDR3 bases are TGTGCCAGCAAGCCTCGGGGTCAGAGGAACACTGAAGCTTTCTTT.

J is TRBJ2-3 and V is TRBV30, with TRBD2 matching 7 bases. This CDR3 has 14 amino acids. J lost 3 bases, V lost 3 bases, and 6 bases had no gene match. CDR1 and CDR2 from the germline V gene are GTSNPN and SVGIG (reference sequence). CDR3 coding DNA: TGTGCCTGGAGAGCGGGACTCTTTACAGATACGCAGTATTTT. Translation: CAWRAGLFTDTQYF.

The chain combines TRBV6-5 with TRBJ2-7; possibly TRBD1 for D (6 bases). The CDR3 covers 15 residues. Germline-derived CDR1 and CDR2 are MNHEY and SVGAGI. Trimming took 4 bases from V and 1 from J, leaving 14 bases between them. CDR3 nucleotides: TGTGCCAGCAGTTCCCAGGGGAAGAATTCCTACGAGCAGTACTTC. This translates into CASSSQGKNSYEQYF.

V gene TRBV29-1 combines with J gene TRBJ2-3; D is possibly TRBD2 (6 bases). The length of the CDR3 is 13 residues. V was trimmed by 3 bases and J by 3 bases, leaving 10 bases between them. The V gene's germline CDR1 is SQVTM and CDR2 ANQGSEA. The CDR3 loop is CSVETRSTDTQYF. As DNA, the CDR3 is TGCAGCGTTGAGACTAGATCGACAGATACGCAGTATTTT.

This clone was observed a handful of times. The chain recombines TRBV24-1 with TRBJ1-2; 8 bases line up with TRBD1. Per germline, CDR1 KGHDR and CDR2 SFDVKD. V gave up 6 bases and J gave up 6 bases; unmatched junction bases: 8. The CDR3 spans 14 residues. CDR3 nucleotides: TGTGCCACCAGTCCCTCAGGACAGGGTAATGGCTACACCTTC. The encoded protein is CATSPSGQGNGYTF.